The 13 T cell receptor beta chains below come from one sample, sequenced in a study of spatial heterogeneity in lung cancer. The time point: sample taken at primary tumor resection. Extraction of whole RNA from tumor, nontumor lung or frozen PBMC preceded unsorted sequencing. TCRdb analysed the 5' RACE reads with MiXCR anew, one entry per CDR3 protein. The sample shows a few thousand distinct CDR3 sequences, roughly 13% of them seen only once. Sample: PBMCs, taken at surgery. The receptors were gathered from a male donor with early-stage non-small cell lung cancer.

This clonotype is termed large. This sequence joins TRBV7-3 and TRBJ2-2; D unclear. Germline V lookup: CDR1 SGHTA, CDR2 FQGTGA. This CDR3 region has 12 residues. V was clipped by 1 base and J by 9 bases, with 6 bases between them. Here the CDR3 reads CASSLNDRELFF. The CDR3 DNA reads as TGTGCCAGCAGCTTAAATGACCGGGAGCTGTTTTTT. The variable domain in full, completed from reference TRBV7-3 and TRBJ2-2, reads GAGVSQTPSNKVTEKGKYVELRCDPISGHTALYWYRQSLGQGPEFLIYFQGTGAADDSGLPNDRFFAVRPEGSVSTLKIQRTERGDSAVYLCASSLNDRELFFGEGSRLTVL.

This clonotype was detected only a few times. The rearrangement links TRBV27 to TRBJ2-6; no firm D call. V lost 6 bases to trimming and J lost 4 bases, with 13 bases between them. Germline CDR1 is MNHEY and CDR2 is SMNVEV (reference sequence). CDR3 length equals 15 residues. The DNA of the CDR3 is TGTGCCAGCAGAACCTGGGGTTCCGGGGCCAACGTCCTGACTTTC. Translated, it gives CASRTWGSGANVLTF.

This clonotype is classed as medium-sized. V is TRBV12-3 or TRBV12-4 and J is TRBJ2-5; D unclear. V lost 4 bases and J lost 2, with 14 bases in between. This CDR3 has 15 residues. The CDR3 bases are TGTGCCAGCAGTTCGGGTAGTTTAGAACAAGAGACCCAGTACTTC. Its translation: CASSSGSLEQETQYF.

The J gene is TRBJ2-1, the V gene TRBV20-1, with D possibly matching TRBD2 (6 bases). CDR3 size: 13 residues. Germline V gene lookup returns CDR1 DFQATT and CDR2 SNEGSKA (reference sequence). V lost 0 bases and J 8 bases, leaving 11 bases between the germline ends. This CDR3 is CSAREPGVYEQFF. CDR3 DNA: TGCAGTGCTAGAGAACCGGGAGTCTATGAGCAGTTCTTC.

This clonotype was recorded many times. The chain combines TRBV6-2 or TRBV6-3 with TRBJ2-7; 7 positions match TRBD2. The CDR3 contains 14 residues. Germline CDR1 is MNHEY and CDR2 is SVGEGT. After removal of 6 bases from V and 5 bases from J, the junction contained 10 bases not matched to a gene. The CDR3 nucleotides are TGTGCCAGCAGACCGGGAGGAAAGGTCCACGAGCAGTACTTC. Translation: CASRPGGKVHEQYF.

The chain uses TRBV20-1 and TRBJ2-3; 14 bases are shared with TRBD2. The germline V gene encodes CDR1 DFQATT and CDR2 SNEGSKA (reference sequence). There are 15 residues in the CDR3. V shed 6 bases and J 3 bases; nucleotides not matched to a gene: 5. CDR3 protein: CSAGGTSGRTDTQYF. CDR3 bases: TGCAGTGCAGGCGGGACTAGCGGGAGAACAGATACGCAGTATTTT.

By frequency in the sample, this clonotype is medium-sized. The chain joins TRBV23-1 to TRBJ2-4, with 8 nucleotides matching TRBD2. TRBV23-1 carries the ORF label, with uncertain function. CDR3 size: 17 residues. After removal of 4 bases from V and 4 bases from J, the junction contained 12 bases not matched to a gene. CDR3 sequence (DNA): TGCGCCAGCAGTCCCCCACAGAGCGGGAGACGGAAAAACATTCAGTACTTC. It specifies CASSPPQSGRRKNIQYF.

At least ten counts were recorded for this clonotype. This chain uses TRBV6-1 with TRBJ1-2, with TRBD1 matching over 12 bases. V trimming: 6 bases; J trimming: 6 bases; junction bases outside the gene matches: 8. The CDR3 contains 15 residues. CDR1 is MNHNS and CDR2 is SASEGT in the germline V gene. The DNA of the CDR3 is TGTGCCAGCAGCACCACCGGGACAGGGGGCGATGGCTACACCTTC. Its translation: CASSTTGTGGDGYTF.

V usage is TRBV20-1 and J usage is TRBJ2-1; 7 positions match TRBD2. The CDR3 is 11 residues long. Germline lookup yields CDR1 DFQATT and CDR2 SNEGSKA (reference sequence). V shed 3 bases, J shed 12 bases, and the junction held 5 bases outside the gene matches. CDR3: CSARKRDGQFF. The CDR3 DNA follows: TGCAGTGCTAGGAAGCGGGATGGGCAGTTCTTC.

This clonotype has just a few counts. V is TRBV28 and J is TRBJ1-6, with D tentatively TRBD1 (6 bases). Trimming took off 7 bases at V and 5 bases at J, with 12 bases between the two ends. The CDR3 runs to 14 residues. Germline V gene lookup returns CDR1 MDHEN and CDR2 SYDVKM. The chain's CDR3 is CASTPTGNNSPLHF. The CDR3 coding sequence is TGTGCCAGCACCCCGACAGGCAATAATTCACCCCTCCACTTT.

The chain combines TRBV6-5 with TRBJ1-1; 8 bases are a match to TRBD1. The CDR3 is 13 amino acids. In germline, CDR1 is MNHEY, CDR2 SVGAGI. The V and J ends lost 7 bases and 4 bases, in that order; junction bases with no gene match: 5. Here the CDR3 DNA reads TGTGCCAGCATCCTAGGACAGGGCACTGAAGCTTTCTTT. Translation gives CASILGQGTEAFF.

This clonotype was counted ten times or more. The rearrangement uses TRBV20-1 and TRBJ2-2; 10 positions match TRBD1. With 0 bases clipped from V and 6 bases from J, the junction kept 10 bases outside the gene matches. Germline values: CDR1 DFQATT, CDR2 SNEGSKA (reference sequence). This CDR3 has 17 residues. For the CDR3, the DNA is TGCAGTGCTAGAGATCCCAGGACAGGGGGGCGGTCCGGGGAGCTGTTTTTT. Translating it yields CSARDPRTGGRSGELFF.

In its sample, this clonotype was seen a few times. The chain links TRBV20-1 to TRBJ2-3; 7 bases agree with TRBD1. V lost 2 bases and J lost 6; bases outside the gene matches: 5. CDR3 length: 13 residues. Looked up from germline, CDR1 is DFQATT and CDR2 is SNEGSKA (reference sequence). The CDR3 DNA reads TGCAGTGCTAGAAGGGGGCCGTACGATACGCAGTATTTT. Translated: CSARRGPYDTQYF.